This T cell receptor beta chain was captured in a study of blood T cells in healthy people across ages. For the second PCR, which ran for about 6 to 11 cycles, a sample-barcoded 5' primer and a J-beta primer mix were used. TCRdb reprocessed the 5' RACE reads via MiXCR and lists one record per CDR3 protein. The data show 780,000 or so distinct CDR3 sequences, around 25% seen once. The CDR3 consists of 13 residues. The V and J ends lost 3 bases and 15 bases respectively, with 21 bases between them. Looked up from germline, CDR1 is DFQATT and CDR2 is SNEGSKA (reference sequence). Each of the donors had roughly 9.7 milliliters of peripheral blood drawn into EDTA-treated Vacutainer tubes. The data also belong to a second study, concerning T cells of mothers and their children. That work contributes: The TCR beta CDR3 read count exceeded 8 million for each mother and was 2.5 million to 3 million for each child. Whether pairs are related or unrelated, thymic selection shapes their TCR recombination output in much the same way.

Sequencing was carried out using blood. This sequence joins TRBV20-1 and TRBJ2-1, with D uncertain. The TCR was taken from a boy aged 5-17 years in good health. The CDR3 nucleotides are TGCAGTGCTAGGGCCATAGGGAACCCGCGGCGGTTCTTC. Its translation is CSARAIGNPRRFF.